The 21 T cell receptor beta chains below were found in one sample sequenced in a study of shared clonotypes between healthy human individuals. Data came from immunoSEQ multiplex PCR; TCRdb stores just in-frame clones and leaves some out. Seen here are a few million clones, 80% to 95% observed once, and the top ten hold about 0.39%. Sequenced: naive CD4+ T cells from PBMCs. Subset specified: CD45RA+ positively selected. All receptors derive from a man younger than 30 in good health. Some clones in this sample may be carry-over from other donors' samples.

This sequence joins TRBV7-8 and TRBJ2-3; 8 bases are a match to TRBD2. This CDR3 is built from 17 residues. V dropped 4 bases and J dropped 8; count of bases not matched to a gene: 17. The V gene's germline CDR1 is SGHVS and CDR2 FQNEAQ. Here the CDR3 reads CASSSSRTSTAWGTQYF. For the CDR3, the DNA is TGTGCCAGCAGCTCCTCCCGGACTAGCACCGCATGGGGTACGCAGTATTTT.

The rearrangement joins TRBV27 to TRBJ2-7; perhaps TRBD1 as D (6 bases). The CDR3 totals 14 residues. V dropped 3 bases and J dropped 2 bases, with 11 bases sitting between them. CDR1 and CDR2 (germline): MNHEY, SMNVEV (reference sequence). The CDR3 bases are TGTGCCAGCAGTTTTACACAGGGTACCTACGAGCAGTACTTC. It encodes CASSFTQGTYEQYF.

The chain is built from TRBV28 and TRBJ1-2; no clear D. The CDR3 length is 14 residues. Germline CDR1 is MDHEN and CDR2 is SYDVKM. CDR3 protein: CFTQLGIPNYGYTF. The CDR3, as DNA: TGTTTCACCCAACTGGGGATCCCTAACTATGGCTACACCTTC.

The chain is built from TRBV28 and TRBJ1-2, with unresolved D. This CDR3 contains 14 residues. Germline CDR1 MDHEN, CDR2 SYDVKM. Deletions cut 4 bases from V and 4 bases from J, with 13 bases between. The CDR3 protein is CASSSTATIYGYTF. DNA for the CDR3: TGTGCCAGCAGTTCCACGGCGACTATCTATGGCTACACCTTC.

A single count supports this clone. The same CDR3 arises from other DNA sequences in this sample as well. This chain uses TRBV5-1 with TRBJ2-2; D call uncertain. V was clipped by 6 bases and J by 2 bases, with 5 bases between them. Germline lookup yields CDR1 SGHRS and CDR2 YFSETQ. CDR3 length equals 12 residues. The CDR3: CASTQNTGELFF. CDR3 coding DNA: TGCGCCAGCACCCAAAACACCGGGGAGCTGTTTTTT.

V is TRBV6-6 and J is TRBJ2-6; 8 bases map to TRBD1. The V and J ends lost 4 bases and 10 bases, in that order; junction bases with no gene match: 6. The germline gives CDR1 MNHNY, CDR2 SVGAGI (reference sequence). The CDR3 sequence is 14 residues long. CDR3 protein: CASSSPGQENVLTF. CDR3 nucleotides: TGTGCCAGCAGTTCACCGGGACAGGAGAACGTCCTGACTTTC.

V gene TRBV7-2 combines with J gene TRBJ2-7; a possible D gene is TRBD2 (6 bases). This CDR3 spans 15 amino acids. Per the germline V gene, CDR1 is SGHTA and CDR2 is FQGNSA. Trimming left V 6 bases short and J 3 bases short, with 18 bases between. This CDR3 is CASRLGGGGYYEQYF. CDR3 sequence (DNA): TGTGCCAGCAGACTGGGGGGAGGCGGATACTACGAGCAGTACTTC.

The chain links TRBV5-1 to TRBJ2-1; D is possibly TRBD2 (6 bases). The germline gives CDR1 SGHRS, CDR2 YFSETQ. Trimming pared 0 bases from V and 0 bases from J, leaving 10 bases between. The CDR3 runs 16 residues. CDR3 protein: CASSLGAGSSYNEQFF. CDR3 bases: TGCGCCAGCAGCTTGGGGGCGGGGAGCTCCTACAATGAGCAGTTCTTC.

As regards this clone: Other DNA variants within this sample encode the same CDR3. CDR3 nucleotides: TGCGCCAGCAGCTTAGGGTCCTCTGGAAACACCATATATTTT. Amino acid sequence: CASSLGSSGNTIYF. The V and J genes are TRBV5-1 and TRBJ1-3; D is undetermined. CDR1 is SGHRS and CDR2 is YFSETQ in the germline V gene. Deletions cut 2 bases from V and 0 bases from J, with 6 bases between. The CDR3 totals 14 residues.

V gene TRBV7-9 combines with J gene TRBJ1-3; TRBD1 matches at 9 bases. The V and J ends lost 5 bases and 2 bases, in that order; junction bases with no gene match: 4. Per the germline V gene, CDR1 is SEHNR and CDR2 is FQNEAQ (reference sequence). The CDR3 consists of 15 residues. CDR3 DNA: TGTGCCAGCAGCCCCTGGGACAGGGCTGGAAACACCATATATTTT. Its protein is CASSPWDRAGNTIYF.

The V call is TRBV7-9, the J call TRBJ2-1; D possibly matches TRBD1 or TRBD2 (6 bases each). This CDR3 has 15 residues. The V and J ends lost 2 bases and 5 bases respectively, with 13 bases between them. Looked up from germline, CDR1 is SEHNR and CDR2 is FQNEAQ (reference sequence). CDR3 sequence (DNA): TGTGCCAGCAGCTTACGGGGGCGCGGAAACAATGAGCAGTTCTTC. This encodes CASSLRGRGNNEQFF.

The rearrangement uses TRBV20-1 and TRBJ2-7; possible D gene TRBD1, 6 bases. CDR3 size: 11 residues. Germline values: CDR1 DFQATT, CDR2 SNEGSKA (reference sequence). Trimming removed 5 bases from V and 9 bases from J, with 14 bases in between. CDR3 in amino acids: CSALDRFWQYF. For the CDR3, the DNA is TGCAGTGCTTTAGACAGGTTCTGGCAGTACTTC.

Concerning this clone: This CDR3 is also generated by other DNA sequences in the sample. CDR3 loop: CASSTPGQGTGELFF. Here the CDR3 DNA reads TGCGCCAGCAGCACTCCGGGACAGGGCACCGGGGAGCTGTTTTTT. This chain joins TRBV5-1 and TRBJ2-2; 9 bases agree with TRBD1. With 4 bases clipped from V and 4 bases from J, the junction kept 5 bases outside the gene matches. The CDR3 is 15 residues long. The germline CDR1 and CDR2 sequences are SGHRS and YFSETQ. Together with reference TRBV5-1 and TRBJ2-2, the CDR3 gives the full variable domain: KAGVTQTPRYLIKTRGQQVTLSCSPISGHRSVSWYQQTPGQGLQFLFEYFSETQRNKGNFPGRFSGRQFSNSRSEMNVSTLELGDSALYLCASSTPGQGTGELFFGEGSRLTVL.

Turning to this clone: Distinct nucleotide sequences in the sample also encode this CDR3. The chain uses TRBV18 and TRBJ2-7; 7 bases are shared with TRBD2. Germline loops: CDR1 KGHSH, CDR2 LQKENI. Unmatched junction bases numbered 3, after V lost 2 bases and J lost 2 bases. The CDR3 spans 14 residues. The CDR3 reads CASSPGRGTYEQYF. In DNA form, the CDR3 reads TGTGCCAGCTCACCAGGGAGGGGAACCTACGAGCAGTACTTC. The full variable domain, rest sourced from reference TRBV18 and TRBJ2-7, is NAGVMQNPRHLVRRRGQEARLRCSPMKGHSHVYWYRQLPEEGLKFMVYLQKENIIDESGMPKERFSAEFPKEGPSILRIQQVVRGDSAAYFCASSPGRGTYEQYFGPGTRLTVT.

CDR3 DNA: TGCAGCACTAAAACCGGGAGGGGGGACTATGGCTACACCTTC. This encodes CSTKTGRGDYGYTF. The gene calls are TRBV29-1 and TRBJ1-2; the D gene is possibly TRBD1 (6 bases). CDR3 length equals 14 residues. Germline V gene data show CDR1 as SQVTM and CDR2 as ANQGSEA. V shed 8 bases and J shed 3 bases, with 19 bases lying between them.

CDR3 residues: CASSLVGQANTEAFF. CDR3 DNA: TGTGCCAGCAGCTTAGTAGGACAGGCGAACACTGAAGCTTTCTTT. The chain is built from TRBV7-9 and TRBJ1-1; TRBD1 matches 7 bases. The germline CDR1 and CDR2 sequences are SEHNR and FQNEAQ (reference sequence). The CDR3 is 15 amino acids. The V segment lost 1 base and the J segment 1 base; nucleotides outside the gene matches: 3.

CDR3 DNA: TGTGCCAGCAGTTATCGCGGACAACCGAACACTGAAGCTTTCTTT. Translation gives CASSYRGQPNTEAFF. The chain couples TRBV6-5 to TRBJ1-1; weak D call: TRBD1 (5 bases). V dropped 3 bases and J dropped 1 base, with 12 bases sitting between them. The CDR3 is 15 amino acids. Germline CDR1 reads MNHEY; CDR2 reads SVGAGI.

As regards this clone: The sample has other DNA sequences that encode this CDR3 too. This chain uses TRBV6-5 with TRBJ1-1; 7 bases align to TRBD1. Losses at the gene ends were 6 bases for V and 2 bases for J; bases not matched to a gene: 3. This CDR3 contains 13 residues. Germline V gene lookup returns CDR1 MNHEY and CDR2 SVGAGI. The CDR3: CASRGQLNTEAFF. CDR3 sequence (DNA): TGTGCCAGCAGGGGACAGCTAAACACTGAAGCTTTCTTT.

The CDR3 coding sequence is TGTGCCAGCAGCTTGGCGGGGGGACTAGCGGGAGGGCCCGGGGAGACCCAGTACTTC. This codes for CASSLAGGLAGGPGETQYF. The V call is TRBV5-4, the J call TRBJ2-5, with 16 bases lining up with TRBD2. The V segment lost 0 bases and the J segment 5 bases; nucleotides outside the gene matches: 10. CDR3 length: 19 amino acids. CDR1 and CDR2 (germline): SGHNT, YYREEE (reference sequence).

The CDR3 sequence is CAWSGPGEAGGYTF. DNA of the CDR3: TGTGCCTGGAGTGGGCCAGGGGAGGCGGGTGGCTACACCTTC. This chain connects TRBV30 to TRBJ1-2; weak D call: TRBD1 (6 bases). There are 14 residues in the CDR3. V was pared by 1 base and J by 7 bases, with 16 bases between. Germline-derived CDR1 and CDR2 are GTSNPN and SVGIG (reference sequence).

This clone was seen once. The J gene is TRBJ2-2, the V gene TRBV7-2; 12 bases fit TRBD2. With 2 bases clipped from V and 6 bases from J, the junction kept 1 base outside the gene matches. The CDR3 consists of 15 residues. CDR1 and CDR2 from the germline V gene are SGHTA and FQGNSA. The CDR3 region has the DNA TGTGCCAGCAGCTTACTAGCGGGAGGGCCCGGGGAGCTGTTTTTT. Translation: CASSLLAGGPGELFF.